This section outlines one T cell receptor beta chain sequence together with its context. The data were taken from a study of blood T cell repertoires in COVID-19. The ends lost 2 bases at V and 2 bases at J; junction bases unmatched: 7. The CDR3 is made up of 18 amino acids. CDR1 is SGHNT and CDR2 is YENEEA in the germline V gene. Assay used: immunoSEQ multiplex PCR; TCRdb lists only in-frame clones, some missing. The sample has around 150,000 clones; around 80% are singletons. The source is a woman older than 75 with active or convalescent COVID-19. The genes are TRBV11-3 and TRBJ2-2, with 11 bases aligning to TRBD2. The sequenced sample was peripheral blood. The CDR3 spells CASSLKGGTSGNTGELFF. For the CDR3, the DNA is TGTGCCAGCAGCTTAAAAGGTGGGACTAGCGGTAACACCGGGGAGCTGTTTTTT.